The clone carrying this T cell receptor (beta chain) was detected once. This CDR3 contains 17 residues. CDR1 and CDR2 from the germline V gene are SGHDT and YYEEEE. V lost 4 bases and J 5 bases, leaving 24 bases between the germline ends. The data were obtained in a study of blood T cell repertoires in COVID-19. As for the study in general: From the United States, Italy and Spain came samples of acute and convalescent COVID-19.

Method: immunoSEQ multiplex PCR; TCRdb's copy keeps in-frame clones and lacks some. The repertoire holds roughly 60,000 clones, with approximately 85% as singletons. The sample taken for sequencing was peripheral blood. The chain has TRBV5-6 and TRBJ2-5; the D is unclear. The sequence derives from a man aged 50 or older with active COVID-19. In DNA form, the CDR3 reads TGTGCCAGCAGCGTCTTTTTTATTGGCCCCCTTAAGGAGACCCAGTACTTC. The encoded protein is CASSVFFIGPLKETQYF.